The 30 T cell receptor beta chains in this list originate from one sample, sequenced in a study of OX40 agonist ivuxolimab in advanced cancers. Using immunoSEQ multiplex PCR, the repertoire was profiled, and TCRdb retains in-frame clones only, with some absent. The sample carries tens of thousands of clones, about nine tenths recorded once. The material sequenced was CD4+ or CD8+ T cells sorted from blood, taken in a trial of the OX40 agonist ivuxolimab. The receptors come from an adult with an advanced solid tumor such as melanoma, head and neck, liver or kidney cancer.

On this clone itself: This CDR3 fails to terminate in the conserved phenylalanine or tryptophan, so it likely reflects a read error. The DNA is left out, because the CDR3 cannot be placed on it with certainty; the CDR3 is given as TCRdb lists it. The gene calls are TRBV2 and TRBJ1-1; the DNA was not compared with TRBD1, the D call given in the table. Germline-derived CDR1 and CDR2 are SNHLY and FYNNEI. The CDR3 length is 13 residues, termini included. CDR3: CASSEWGTGSFFS.

V usage is TRBV28 and J usage is TRBJ1-1; TRBD1 might be the D (6 bases). This CDR3 spans 14 amino acids. V lost 6 bases, J lost 9 bases, and 20 bases lay in between. Germline CDR1 is MDHEN and CDR2 is SYDVKM. The CDR3: CASRSGQGSSQAFF. The CDR3 DNA reads as TGTGCCAGCAGAAGCGGCCAGGGGTCCTCCCAAGCTTTCTTT.

The V gene is TRBV10-3, the J gene TRBJ2-6, with TRBD2 matching over 8 bases. Germline V gene lookup returns CDR1 ENHRY and CDR2 SYGVKD. This CDR3 is 16 amino acids long. After removal of 0 bases from V and 4 bases from J, the junction contained 2 bases not matched to a gene. CDR3: CAISESGGAGANVLTF. Here the CDR3 DNA reads TGTGCCATCAGTGAGTCCGGGGGGGCCGGGGCCAACGTCCTGACTTTC.

The chain is built from TRBV6-1 and TRBJ1-1; D not resolved. The germline V gene has CDR1 MNHNS and CDR2 SASEGT. Trimming pared 7 bases from V and 3 bases from J, leaving 12 bases between. The CDR3 runs to 13 residues. CDR3: CASIEGSYTEAFF. The CDR3 nucleotides read TGTGCCAGCATAGAAGGGTCTTACACTGAAGCTTTCTTT.

V is TRBV2 and J is TRBJ2-3; 8 nucleotides align to TRBD2. The CDR3 extends over 14 amino acids. Germline CDR1 and CDR2: SNHLY and FYNNEI. V lost 6 bases and J lost 1; bases outside the gene matches: 3. CDR3 nucleotides: TGTGCCAGCAGACCGGGGGGGGGCACAGATACGCAGTATTTT. It translates to CASRPGGGTDTQYF.

The chain is built from TRBV28 and TRBJ1-5; the D is unclear. The CDR3 covers 16 residues. Per the germline V gene, CDR1 is MDHEN and CDR2 is SYDVKM. Trimming pared 3 bases from V and 1 base from J, leaving 13 bases between. The CDR3 loop reads CASSFPGSLSNQPQHF. CDR3 nucleotides: TGTGCCAGCAGTTTCCCTGGGTCCCTAAGCAATCAGCCCCAGCATTTT.

This clone was seen only once. V and J are TRBV27 and TRBJ2-4; 7 nucleotides agree with TRBD2. Per germline, CDR1 MNHEY and CDR2 SMNVEV (reference sequence). This CDR3 has 16 amino acids. The V segment lost 0 bases and the J segment 0 bases; nucleotides outside the gene matches: 2. The CDR3, as DNA: TGTGCCAGCAGTTTATCGGGGGGGGGAGCCAAAAACATTCAGTACTTC. Its protein is CASSLSGGGAKNIQYF.

This clone appeared a single time. The CDR3 reads CASSFLYGYTF. DNA of the CDR3: TGTGCCAGCAGCTTTCTCTATGGCTACACCTTC. The chain joins TRBV5-5 to TRBJ1-2, with D unclear. Germline-derived CDR1 and CDR2 are SGHKS and YYEKEE (reference sequence). Trimming cost V 2 bases and J 4 bases, with 3 bases left between them. CDR3 length: 11 amino acids.

The chain links TRBV7-2 to TRBJ2-4; 8 nucleotides line up with TRBD1. CDR1 is SGHTA, CDR2 FQGNSA, per germline. The V gene end was trimmed by 4 bases and the J gene end by 8 bases; junction bases not matched to a gene: 4. CDR3 length: 13 residues. CDR3 sequence: CASSYDRGDIQYF. The CDR3 DNA reads TGTGCCAGCAGCTATGACAGGGGCGACATTCAGTACTTC.

V gene TRBV19 combines with J gene TRBJ2-3; the match to TRBD2 covers 8 bases. V dropped 2 bases and J dropped 4; count of bases not matched to a gene: 5. The CDR3 totals 15 residues. CDR1 LNHDA and CDR2 SQIVND come from the germline V gene (reference sequence). CDR3 protein: CASSIMVGGADTQYF. In DNA form, the CDR3 reads TGTGCCAGTAGTATAATGGTCGGGGGGGCAGATACGCAGTATTTT.

The CDR3 here is CATSSGPGTGNVGEQYF. Here the CDR3 DNA reads TGTGCCACCAGCAGTGGTCCCGGGACAGGGAATGTAGGGGAGCAGTACTTC. The J gene is TRBJ2-7, the V gene TRBV15, with 9 bases fitting TRBD1. Germline V gene sequence: CDR1 LNHNV, CDR2 YYDKDF (reference sequence). V lost 3 bases to trimming and J lost 7 bases; unmatched junction nucleotides: 16. The CDR3 is made up of 17 amino acids.

The chain combines TRBV30 with TRBJ2-5; 10 positions agree with TRBD2. After removal of 3 bases from V and 5 bases from J, the junction contained 0 bases not matched to a gene. Germline loops: CDR1 GTSNPN, CDR2 SVGIG (reference sequence). The CDR3 is 12 residues long. The CDR3 sequence is CAWRTSGETQYF. The CDR3 nucleotides read TGTGCCTGGAGGACTAGCGGGGAGACCCAGTACTTC. The full variable domain, completed using reference TRBV30 and TRBJ2-5, is SQTIHQWPATLVQPVGSPLSLECTVEGTSNPNLYWYRQAAGRGLQLLFYSVGIGQISSEVPQNLSASRPQDRQFILSSKKLLLSDSGFYLCAWRTSGETQYFGPGTRLLVL.

The V gene is TRBV10-2, the J gene TRBJ1-4; TRBD1 might be the D (5 bases). V lost 6 bases, J lost 3 bases, and 8 bases lay in between. CDR1 and CDR2 from the germline V gene are WSHSY and SAAADI. The CDR3 sequence is 13 residues long. The CDR3, as DNA: TGCGCCAGCAGGCAGGGATCTAATGAAAAACTGTTTTTT. It yields the protein CASRQGSNEKLFF.

This chain connects TRBV5-8 to TRBJ1-1; 8 bases fit TRBD1. In germline, CDR1 is SGHTS, CDR2 YDEGEE. The CDR3 runs 17 residues. With V trimmed by 1 base and J by 3 bases, 11 bases remained unmatched. Here the CDR3 DNA reads TGTGCCAGCAGCTTGTTTGGGCAGGGGGCCATTTACACTGAAGCTTTCTTT. Its protein product is CASSLFGQGAIYTEAFF.

This chain uses TRBV10-3 with TRBJ1-2; possibly TRBD1 for D (6 bases). Trimming removed 4 bases at V and 8 bases at J, with 17 bases between. The CDR3 runs 14 residues. The germline V gene has CDR1 ENHRY and CDR2 SYGVKD. For the CDR3, the DNA is TGTGCCATCAGTGCTCGGGATCGACAGGCGGGCTACACCTTC. Encoded protein: CAISARDRQAGYTF.

The CDR3 sequence is CAWSPRTGSNQPQHF. Here the CDR3 DNA reads TGTGCCTGGAGTCCACGGACTGGAAGCAATCAGCCCCAGCATTTT. This chain links TRBV30 with TRBJ1-5; no clear D gene. V was trimmed by 2 bases and J by 1 base, leaving 12 bases between them. Germline V gene lookup returns CDR1 GTSNPN and CDR2 SVGIG (reference sequence). This CDR3 spans 15 amino acids. Looking up the rest from reference TRBV30 and TRBJ1-5 gives the full variable domain: SQTIHQWPATLVQPVGSPLSLECTVEGTSNPNLYWYRQAAGRGLQLLFYSVGIGQISSEVPQNLSASRPQDRQFILSSKKLLLSDSGFYLCAWSPRTGSNQPQHFGDGTRLSIL.

V gene TRBV12-5 combines with J gene TRBJ2-1, with 8 bases that match TRBD2. The CDR3 covers 16 residues. The V gene end was trimmed by 1 base and the J gene end by 4 bases; junction bases not matched to a gene: 6. The germline gives CDR1 LGHNT, CDR2 FRNRAP. The CDR3 protein is CASGLASSGGYNEQFF. In DNA, the CDR3 is TGTGCTAGTGGTTTGGCTTCCAGCGGGGGTTACAATGAGCAGTTCTTC.

The chain uses TRBV6-5 and TRBJ2-7, with a weak D call TRBD1 (6 bases). Germline V CDR1 and CDR2: MNHEY, SVGAGI. The CDR3 runs 15 residues. The ends were cut back, 10 bases at V and 3 bases at J, with 22 bases in the middle. CDR3 DNA: TGTGCCACCTCTAAACACAGGGCCAAGCTCTACGAGCAGTACTTC. This encodes CATSKHRAKLYEQYF.

The genes are TRBV29-1 and TRBJ1-2; D may be TRBD1 (6 bases). The germline V and J ends were trimmed by 3 bases and 4 bases, with 15 bases remaining between them. CDR3 length: 14 amino acids. Germline loops: CDR1 SQVTM, CDR2 ANQGSEA. The CDR3 nucleotides read TGCAGCGTTGAGGTCGGGGGCAGTAGCTATGGCTACACCTTC. Amino acid sequence: CSVEVGGSSYGYTF.

This chain joins TRBV6-5 and TRBJ2-7; 10 bases map to TRBD1. Germline V CDR1 and CDR2: MNHEY, SVGAGI. V shed 1 base, J shed 3 bases, and the junction held 3 bases outside the gene matches. CDR3 size: 15 residues. The CDR3, as DNA: TGTGCCAGCAGTTACTATGGGACAGGGGACTACGAGCAGTACTTC. Translating gives CASSYYGTGDYEQYF.

This rearrangement joins TRBV27 to TRBJ1-4, with D unresolved. The ends were cut back, 6 bases at V and 5 bases at J, with 13 bases in the middle. This CDR3 comprises 14 residues. CDR1 is MNHEY and CDR2 is SMNVEV in the germline V gene (reference sequence). The CDR3 spells CASSGGSRNEKLFF. The DNA of the CDR3 is TGTGCCAGCAGCGGTGGTTCAAGGAATGAAAAACTGTTTTTT.

The rearrangement links TRBV2 to TRBJ2-2; possibly TRBD1 for D (5 bases). V lost 6 bases to trimming and J lost 3 bases, with 11 bases between them. The V gene's germline CDR1 is SNHLY and CDR2 FYNNEI. The length of the CDR3 is 14 residues. CDR3 coding DNA: TGTGCCAGCAGGAGCGACAGATACACCGGGGAGCTGTTTTTT. Translating it yields CASRSDRYTGELFF.

The chain couples TRBV13 to TRBJ1-2; D is possibly TRBD1 (6 bases). Trimming cost V 5 bases and J 7 bases, with 20 bases left between them. This CDR3 has 15 amino acids. CDR1 and CDR2 from the germline V gene are PRHDT and FYEKMQ (reference sequence). The CDR3 loop is CASSPRTVGAGGYTF. CDR3 bases: TGTGCCAGCAGCCCACGGACAGTCGGGGCGGGTGGCTACACCTTC.

This clone was recorded a few times. The chain joins TRBV12-5 to TRBJ1-6; D not certain. The ends were cut back, 1 base at V and 9 bases at J, with 19 bases in the middle. Germline lookup yields CDR1 LGHNT and CDR2 FRNRAP. The CDR3 has 17 amino acids. In DNA form, the CDR3 reads TGTGCTAGTGGTTTGGGCCTAACCGGTAGTGCGAGTTCACCCCTCCACTTT. Protein product: CASGLGLTGSASSPLHF.

The chain recombines TRBV19 with TRBJ2-1; D is perhaps TRBD1 (6 bases). The CDR3 runs 15 residues. CDR1 is LNHDA, CDR2 SQIVND, per germline (reference sequence). V was pared by 7 bases and J by 3 bases, with 16 bases between. The CDR3 region is CASMSGDTFYNEQFF. The CDR3 coding sequence is TGTGCCAGTATGTCCGGGGACACCTTCTACAATGAGCAGTTCTTC.

V is TRBV9 and J is TRBJ2-7; the match to TRBD1 covers 9 bases. CDR1 and CDR2 (germline): SGDLS, YYNGEE. The CDR3 runs to 15 residues. Germline trimming cut 4 bases from V and 1 base from J; bases unmatched to any gene: 6. CDR3 protein: CASSPGQGGSYEQYF. Here the CDR3 DNA reads TGTGCCAGCAGCCCGGGACAGGGAGGTTCCTACGAGCAGTACTTC.

The chain is built from TRBV25-1 and TRBJ1-3, with D hard to call. From germline, CDR1 is MGHDK and CDR2 SYGVNS. The CDR3 consists of 15 residues. Trimming removed 2 bases from V and 5 bases from J, with 13 bases in between. The CDR3 protein is CASSEIDQRRNTIYF. The DNA for the CDR3 is TGTGCCAGCAGTGAAATTGACCAAAGGAGAAACACCATATATTTT. The variable domain in full, with the rest retrieved from reference TRBV25-1 and TRBJ1-3, is EADIYQTPRYLVIGTGKKITLECSQTMGHDKMYWYQQDPGMELHLIHYSYGVNSTEKGDLSSESTVSRIRTEHFPLTLESARPSHTSQYLCASSEIDQRRNTIYFGEGSWLTVV.

This rearrangement joins TRBV2 to TRBJ2-5; TRBD1 agrees at 10 bases. Germline lookup yields CDR1 SNHLY and CDR2 FYNNEI. This CDR3 contains 14 residues. V gave up 0 bases and J gave up 6 bases; unmatched junction bases: 1. In nucleotides, the CDR3 is TGTGCCAGCAGTGAAGCGGGACAGGGGAAGACCCAGTACTTC. Translation gives CASSEAGQGKTQYF.

The V gene is TRBV4-2, the J gene TRBJ1-2; TRBD1 matches at 9 bases. CDR1 LGHNA and CDR2 YNFKEQ come from the germline V gene. With 0 bases clipped from V and 7 bases from J, the junction kept 6 bases outside the gene matches. The CDR3 extends over 15 amino acids. The chain's CDR3 is CASSQELQGARGYTF. CDR3 in DNA: TGTGCCAGCAGCCAAGAGCTACAGGGGGCGCGTGGCTACACCTTC.

V usage is TRBV7-2 and J usage is TRBJ1-2; 9 positions match TRBD1. V shed 3 bases and J 8 bases; nucleotides not matched to a gene: 4. This CDR3 has 13 residues. Per the germline V gene, CDR1 is SGHTA and CDR2 is FQGNSA. CDR3 DNA sequence: TGTGCCAGCAGCTTCGGACAGGGGCGCGGCTACACCTTC. As protein: CASSFGQGRGYTF.